This entry concerns a single T cell receptor beta chain. This sample is drawn from a study of blood T cell repertoires in COVID-19. Study as a whole: PBMCs, B-cell-depleted T cells, or T cells provided the cDNA or gDNA that made up the material.

Sequencing used immunoSEQ multiplex PCR; TCRdb keeps in-frame clones, though not all of them. The table has about 97,000 clones, around 94% seen once. The sample comprised peripheral blood. This receptor was taken from a man aged 45-60 years with active COVID-19.

The CDR3 is CASSLGTGAYEQYF. CDR3 nucleotide sequence: TGTGCCAGCAGTTTAGGGACAGGGGCCTACGAGCAGTACTTC. The rearrangement uses TRBV27 and TRBJ2-7; 10 bases align to TRBD1. V lost 2 bases, J lost 2 bases, and 0 bases stayed unmatched. This CDR3 has 14 amino acids. CDR1 MNHEY and CDR2 SMNVEV come from the germline V gene (reference sequence).